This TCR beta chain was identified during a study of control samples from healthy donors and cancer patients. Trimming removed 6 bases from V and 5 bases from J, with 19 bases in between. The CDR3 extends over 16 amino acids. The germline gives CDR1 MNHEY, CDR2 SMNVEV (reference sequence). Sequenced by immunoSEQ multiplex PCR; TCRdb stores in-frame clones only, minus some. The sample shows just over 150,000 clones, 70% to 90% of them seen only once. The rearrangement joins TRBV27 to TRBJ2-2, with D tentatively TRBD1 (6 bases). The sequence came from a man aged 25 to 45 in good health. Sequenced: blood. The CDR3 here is CASRPRQAGGTGELFF. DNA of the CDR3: TGTGCCAGCAGGCCTAGACAGGCCGGTGGTACCGGGGAGCTGTTTTTT.